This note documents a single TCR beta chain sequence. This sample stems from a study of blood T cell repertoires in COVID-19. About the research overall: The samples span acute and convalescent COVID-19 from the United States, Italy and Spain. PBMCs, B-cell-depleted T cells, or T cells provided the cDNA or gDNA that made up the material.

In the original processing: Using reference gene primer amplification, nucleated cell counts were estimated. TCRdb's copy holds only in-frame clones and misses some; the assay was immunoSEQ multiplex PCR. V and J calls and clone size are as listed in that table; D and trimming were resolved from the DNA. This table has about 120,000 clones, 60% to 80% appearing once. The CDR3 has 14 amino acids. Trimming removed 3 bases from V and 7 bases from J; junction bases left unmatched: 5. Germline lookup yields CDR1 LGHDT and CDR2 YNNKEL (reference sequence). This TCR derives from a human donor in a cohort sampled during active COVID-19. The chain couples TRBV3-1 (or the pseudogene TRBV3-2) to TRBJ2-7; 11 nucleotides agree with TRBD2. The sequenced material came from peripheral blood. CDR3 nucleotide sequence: TGTGCCAGCAGCCAGGTACTAGCGGGGGTTGAGCAGTACTTC. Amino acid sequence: CASSQVLAGVEQYF.